This T cell receptor beta chain was retrieved from a study of shared clonotypes between healthy human individuals (dated by TCRdb to between 2020 and 2021). At the level of the whole study: The cohort included a few men and a couple of women between 18 and 49 years of age. Between about 0.94 and 8.9 billion PBMCs per donor were obtained by leukapheresis. To estimate repertoire size and how much clonotype sharing occurs between individuals, the study deeply sequenced the blood TCR repertoires of about five healthy adults. To increase sequencing depth and limit assay-specific biases, TCR repertoire library preparation and sequencing were carried out by different laboratories using diverse techniques. For each donor, CD4 naive and CD4 memory were each run on three plates, CD8 naive on two plates, and CD8 memory on one plate.

The donors were healthy, HIV-negative adults with no recently reported acute infections or vaccinations. Every donor was a Caucasian adult living in Nashville, Tennessee, USA. CD4+ T cells were enriched by magnetic negative selection; naive cells were then positively selected on CD45RA, and the negative fraction formed the memory subset. Blood was collected by leukapheresis, and PBMCs were isolated by Ficoll-Histopaque density gradient centrifugation and then cryopreserved in liquid nitrogen vapor phase. Analytical flow cytometry was used to check the purity and quantity of every magnetically sorted T cell population. Each sorted fraction had its genomic DNA isolated and then quantified by UV absorbance on a Nanodrop 2000c. In regard to this clone: What this receptor recognizes is not known. Base qualities are not at hand, and no much larger clone is one base apart.

Overall study outcomes, separate from this receptor: Incomplete sequencing was indicated by rarefaction of sorted-subset datasets, despite the large sequencing depth. When a handful of donors were compared, the shared fraction of clonotypes was about 5.4% for naive CD4, roughly 3.4% for naive CD8, 2% to 2.5% for memory CD4, and 0.35% to 0.5% for memory CD8. Pairwise subsampling led to the expectation that sequencing depth would affect the degree of clonotype sharing among donors. Sampling was restricted to blood, and TCR repertoires in tissue are likely to differ from TCR repertoires in blood. Higher generation probabilities were observed for clonotypes shared by all four sorted-subset donors than for non-shared clonotypes. Naive subsets generally had larger estimated clonotype richness than memory subsets did. The genetic and exposure-history diversity represented was limited by the small number of donors.

Using the deep immunoSEQ assay, TCR CDR3 regions were amplified from genomic DNA by multiplex PCR. Genomic DNA extracted from each cell subset was distributed evenly over all wells of several immunoSEQ 96-well plates, and each plate served as one replicate. For sorted subsets, each replicate PCR was loaded with 200 ng genomic DNA, equivalent to roughly 30,000 T cell genomes. Purified libraries were quantified with a Qubit 3.0 fluorometer, sized on a Bioanalyzer 2100, and re-quantified with the KAPA Library Quantification kit. A separate single-read 150-cycle Illumina NextSeq 550 flow cell was used to sequence each immunoSEQ 96-well plate. Under the source paper's analysis protocol: Because only junctional sequences without quality scores were contained in the immunoSEQ output, filtering matching that applied to full-length reads could not be performed. Sequences were annotated with PyIR, a Python wrapper for IgBLAST v1.9, and V/J genes and CDR3 were assigned using IMGT germline references. Reads with weak V/J assignments (E-value above 1e-6), missing CDR3, stop codons, out-of-frame junctions, or ambiguous translated residues were removed. V3J clonotypes were defined as sequences sharing the same inferred V gene, J gene, and CDR3 amino acid sequence. Percentage overlap between repertoires was calculated by dividing the number of shared unique clonotypes by the size of the smaller repertoire. Richness of each repertoire was evaluated using RTK rarefaction, the Chao1 estimator, and Recon v2.1 estimates of unobserved clonotypes. OLGA was used to compute generation probabilities for all TCRbeta clonotypes that the gDNA method yielded from a handful of donors. TCRdb re-hosts the immuneACCESS table, in-frame sequences only. Its copies lack some clones; in the studies checked, an unresolved V gene accounts for under half of them, and the cause for the rest is not known. The V and J calls and clone size were taken over from that table, and D and trimming were inferred from the DNA. The sample table records about a million clones; around 74% of these occur just once. The leading ten clones occupy approximately 1.5% of the sample.

The sample consisted of memory CD4+ T cells sorted from blood. The cell subset or site label corresponds to: CD45RA-negative fraction. The TCR was taken from a man aged 18 to 29 in good health.

This receptor has the CDR3 CASSVATTGPGRYVEQYF. The DNA sequence is as follows: TGTGCCAGCAGCGTAGCTACGACCGGACCCGGACGGTATGTCGAGCAGTACTTC. The rearranged segments are TRBV9 and TRBJ2-7, with no reliable assignment of the D segment. Cut back by 0 bases and 6 bases, the V and J ends lie 25 bases apart. The CDR3 sequence holds 18 residues, the cysteine and phenylalanine included. Just CDR3 DNA is preserved here, 54 bases in frame from base 1. The germline V gene specifies SGDLS as CDR1 and YYNGEE as CDR2.